This T cell receptor beta chain was documented in a study of blood T cell repertoires in COVID-19. Study context: T cells, B-cell-depleted T cells, or PBMCs supplied cDNA or gDNA.

Per the authors' pipeline: Estimated nucleated cell counts came from reference gene primer amplification. Using immunoSEQ multiplex PCR, the repertoire was profiled, and TCRdb retains in-frame clones only, with some absent. From that table come the V and J calls and clone size; the DNA was used to work out D and trimming. This table has 190,000 or so clones, about 91% appearing once. The sample taken for sequencing was peripheral blood. The sequence was obtained from a woman younger than 45 with acute or convalescent COVID-19.

The DNA for the CDR3 is TGTGCCAGCAGCAGACAGGGAGATACGCAGTATTTT. Translated, it gives CASSRQGDTQYF. The chain employs TRBV7-9 and TRBJ2-3; 7 bases are shared with TRBD1. CDR3 size: 12 residues. CDR1 is SEHNR, CDR2 FQNEAQ, per germline (reference sequence). V shed 5 bases, J shed 5 bases, and the junction held 1 base outside the gene matches.